Listed here are 22 T cell receptor beta chains from one sample, sequenced in a study of cytomegalovirus exposure and HLA in healthy donors. The PCR ran on 60 Vbeta and 13 Jbeta primers. TCRdb's table, derived via immunoSEQ multiplex PCR, lists solely in-frame clones and lacks some. The top ten hold around 3.3% of the sample, which has about 99,000 clones, around 65% seen once. Sequences were obtained from PBMCs. These receptors were collected from a woman aged 45-65 years in good health and CMV-seronegative.

The chain couples TRBV2 to TRBJ2-1, with D unclear. Germline V gene data show CDR1 as SNHLY and CDR2 as FYNNEI. Trimming pared 4 bases from V and 3 bases from J, leaving 13 bases between. This CDR3 region has 15 residues. The CDR3 region has the DNA TGTGCCAGCAGTGTAGTTCATACGAGCTACAATGAGCAGTTCTTC. It is translated as CASSVVHTSYNEQFF.

This clone turned up a few times. The V gene is TRBV7-2, the J gene TRBJ2-7; tentative D call: TRBD1 (6 bases). Trimming took off 5 bases at V and 3 bases at J, with 14 bases between the two ends. The CDR3 runs to 14 residues. The germline gives CDR1 SGHTA, CDR2 FQGNSA. The CDR3, as DNA: TGTGCCAGCAGCCCCGGTAGGGGGAGCTACGAGCAGTACTTC. Translated, it gives CASSPGRGSYEQYF.

The chain carries TRBV12-1 and TRBJ2-1; the table names TRBD2, a call not compared with the DNA. TRBV12-1 is designated a pseudogene. The CDR3 is 11 residues long. The CDR3 sequence: CASSLPREQFF. The CDR3 DNA reads TGTGCCAGCAGCTTACCGAGGGAGCAGTTCTTC.

The chain recombines TRBV11-3 with TRBJ2-3; 7 nucleotides line up with TRBD2. The V and J ends lost 5 bases and 1 base, in that order; junction bases with no gene match: 6. This CDR3 has 15 amino acids. The germline V gene has CDR1 SGHNT and CDR2 YENEEA. This CDR3 reads CASSPSGTGTDTQYF. The CDR3 DNA follows: TGTGCCAGCAGCCCGAGCGGGACCGGCACAGATACGCAGTATTTT.

The chain links TRBV13 to TRBJ1-2, with 7 nucleotides matching TRBD1. The V gene end was trimmed by 5 bases and the J gene end by 9 bases; junction bases not matched to a gene: 6. Germline CDR1 and CDR2: PRHDT and FYEKMQ (reference sequence). This CDR3 has 12 residues. CDR3 residues: CASSLGQSRYTF. The CDR3 nucleotides are TGTGCCAGCAGCCTGGGACAGTCTCGCTACACCTTC. The full variable domain, rest sourced from reference TRBV13 and TRBJ1-2, is AAGVIQSPRHLIKEKRETATLKCYPIPRHDTVYWYQQGPGQDPQFLISFYEKMQSDKGSIPDRFSAQQFSDYHSELNMSSLELGDSALYFCASSLGQSRYTFGSGTRLTVV.

This rearrangement joins TRBV15 to TRBJ2-7; TRBD1 is a possible D gene (6 bases). The CDR3 loop spans 16 amino acids. Germline CDR1 reads LNHNV; CDR2 reads YYDKDF (reference sequence). With 5 bases removed from V and 5 bases from J, the gap between germline ends came to 22 bases. This chain's CDR3 is CATSPLGDRGMDEQYF. The CDR3 DNA sequence: TGTGCCACCAGCCCCTTGGGTGATAGGGGGATGGACGAGCAGTACTTC.

This clone was observed a few times. This chain connects TRBV7-2 to TRBJ2-7; 7 bases match TRBD1. In germline, CDR1 is SGHTA, CDR2 FQGNSA. The J segment lost 2 bases and the V segment lost 5 bases, leaving 12 bases of the junction unmatched. The CDR3 length is 16 residues. CDR3 amino acids: CASSARPGTGAYEQYF. CDR3 DNA: TGTGCCAGCAGCGCTCGACCCGGTACAGGGGCCTACGAGCAGTACTTC.

In this sample, this clone turned up once. The chain couples TRBV18 to TRBJ2-3, with 7 bases fitting TRBD2. Germline V gene data show CDR1 as KGHSH and CDR2 as LQKENI. This CDR3 is built from 15 residues. V shed 5 bases and J 0 bases; nucleotides not matched to a gene: 5. The CDR3 nucleotides are TGTGCCAGCTCATCCAGCGGGGTTAGCACAGATACGCAGTATTTT. It encodes CASSSSGVSTDTQYF.

About this clone: Other nucleotide sequences from this sample produce the same CDR3. V usage is TRBV6-1 and J usage is TRBJ1-4; D is perhaps TRBD1 (6 bases). There are 14 residues in the CDR3. Germline CDR1 MNHNS, CDR2 SASEGT. V lost 4 bases to trimming and J lost 8 bases, with 14 bases between them. Here the CDR3 DNA reads TGTGCCAGCAGTGGGGGGGGGCCTGGCGAAAAACTGTTTTTT. Residues: CASSGGGPGEKLFF.

The chain carries TRBV4-1 and TRBJ2-1; TRBD2 is a possible D gene (6 bases). V lost 1 base, J lost 13 bases, and 17 bases lay in between. Per germline, CDR1 MGHRA and CDR2 YSYEKL. The CDR3 extends over 14 amino acids. This chain's CDR3 is CASSQVPGEGKQFF. DNA of the CDR3: TGCGCCAGCAGCCAAGTACCGGGGGAAGGAAAACAGTTCTTC.

This chain connects TRBV5-1 to TRBJ1-6, with D perhaps matching TRBD1 (5 bases). There are 16 residues in the CDR3. CDR1 is SGHRS and CDR2 is YFSETQ in the germline V gene. The V end was cut by 6 bases, the J end by 0 bases, with 13 bases between. CDR3 bases: TGCGCCAGCACCCCGGGGGGTAGCTCCTATAATTCACCCCTCCACTTT. As protein: CASTPGGSSYNSPLHF.

V gene TRBV19 combines with J gene TRBJ1-2; D might be TRBD1 (6 bases). The CDR3 has 12 residues. V lost 5 bases and J 6 bases, leaving 10 bases between the germline ends. Germline CDR1 LNHDA, CDR2 SQIVND (reference sequence). CDR3 in DNA: TGTGCCAGTAGTGGGACAATAGATGGCTACACCTTC. Translating gives CASSGTIDGYTF.

The CDR3 loop is CASGPGIQETQYF. CDR3 nucleotide sequence: TGTGCTAGTGGTCCCGGGATCCAAGAGACCCAGTACTTC. This rearrangement joins TRBV12-5 to TRBJ2-5; possible D gene TRBD2, 5 bases. The CDR3 runs 13 residues. The germline V gene has CDR1 LGHNT and CDR2 FRNRAP. With 5 bases removed from V and 1 base from J, the gap between germline ends came to 8 bases.

The gene calls are TRBV6-5 and TRBJ2-1, with D perhaps TRBD2 (5 bases). The CDR3 runs to 12 residues. Germline-derived CDR1 and CDR2 are MNHEY and SVGAGI. The V gene lost 4 bases and the J gene lost 9 bases, with 10 bases spanning the gap. For the CDR3, the DNA is TGTGCCAGCAGTTTTTCTCGGGGTGAGCAGTTCTTC. This gives the protein CASSFSRGEQFF.

V is TRBV7-9 and J is TRBJ2-1; D remains unclear. Germline CDR1 and CDR2: SEHNR and FQNEAQ (reference sequence). Trimming cost V 1 base and J 8 bases, with 9 bases left between them. The CDR3 consists of 13 residues. The CDR3 sequence: CASSLVQRYEQFF. CDR3 DNA sequence: TGTGCCAGCAGCTTAGTCCAGCGCTATGAGCAGTTCTTC.

Only a few counts were recorded for this clone. The chain has TRBV6-5 and TRBJ2-1; D may be TRBD2 (7 bases). Germline CDR1 MNHEY, CDR2 SVGAGI. This CDR3 is built from 12 residues. Trimming removed 8 bases from V and 9 bases from J, with 14 bases in between. The CDR3 DNA sequence: TGTGCCAGCTTGGCGGGGGCTGGTGAGCAGTTCTTC. Amino acid sequence: CASLAGAGEQFF.

The chain uses TRBV15 and TRBJ2-7, with 8 bases that match TRBD2. Germline trimming cut 4 bases from V and 4 bases from J; bases unmatched to any gene: 3. The CDR3 totals 13 residues. Germline CDR1 LNHNV, CDR2 YYDKDF (reference sequence). This CDR3 reads CATSIQREYEQYF. In DNA, the CDR3 is TGTGCCACCAGCATTCAGCGGGAGTACGAGCAGTACTTC.

The rearrangement joins TRBV5-4 to TRBJ2-3; 14 bases agree with TRBD2. This CDR3 comprises 19 residues. From germline, CDR1 is SGHNT and CDR2 YYREEE (reference sequence). Trimming cost V 4 bases and J 3 bases; bases outside gene matches: 13. This CDR3 reads CASSPGLAGVTGRTDTQYF. In nucleotides, the CDR3 is TGTGCCAGCAGCCCGGGACTAGCGGGAGTTACCGGGCGGACAGATACGCAGTATTTT.

The rearrangement links TRBV7-6 to TRBJ1-5; 7 positions agree with TRBD1. The CDR3 totals 13 residues. Germline CDR1 SGHVS, CDR2 FNYEAQ. J was trimmed by 5 bases and V by 5 bases; bases with no gene match: 3. CDR3 residues: CASSRDRDQPQHF. For the CDR3, the DNA is TGTGCCAGCAGCCGTGACAGGGATCAGCCCCAGCATTTT. Variable domain in full (rest from reference TRBV7-6 and TRBJ1-5): GAGVSQSPRYKVTKRGQDVALRCDPISGHVSLYWYRQALGQGPEFLTYFNYEAQQDKSGLPNDRFSAERPEGSISTLTIQRTEQRDSAMYRCASSRDRDQPQHFGDGTRLSIL.

This clone was seen a few times. The chain links TRBV6-6 to TRBJ1-3; D is ambiguous. Germline CDR1 is MNHNY and CDR2 is SVGAGI (reference sequence). The length of the CDR3 is 15 residues. V was pared by 6 bases and J by 0 bases, with 12 bases between. The CDR3 nucleotides read TGTGCCAGCAGCTTTGACAATTACTCTGGAAACACCATATATTTT. It yields the protein CASSFDNYSGNTIYF.

The CDR3 loop reads CASSSYGYTF. Here the CDR3 DNA reads TGTGCCAGCAGCTCTTATGGCTACACCTTC. This rearrangement joins TRBV28 to TRBJ1-2; D call uncertain. The CDR3 is 10 residues long. V dropped 6 bases and J dropped 5 bases, with 4 bases sitting between them. Germline-derived CDR1 and CDR2 are MDHEN and SYDVKM.

The chain combines TRBV10-3 with TRBJ2-7; D perhaps matches TRBD2 (6 bases). V dropped 2 bases and J dropped 6 bases, with 14 bases sitting between them. CDR3 length: 14 amino acids. Germline CDR1 and CDR2: ENHRY and SYGVKD. CDR3 region: CAISEATSTVEQYF. The CDR3 nucleotides read TGTGCCATCAGTGAGGCGACTAGTACGGTCGAGCAGTACTTC.